The 8 T cell receptor beta chains presented below share a single source sample, sequenced in a study of blood T cell repertoires in COVID-19. Assay used: immunoSEQ multiplex PCR; TCRdb lists only in-frame clones, some missing. The sample contains about 300,000 clones, 70% to 90% of which appear only once. The sample consisted of PBMCs or T cells enriched from blood (not recorded which). The receptors here all came from a young woman who had recovered from COVID-19.

The chain links TRBV27 to TRBJ2-5; 10 nucleotides match TRBD1. CDR3 size: 16 residues. The germline gives CDR1 MNHEY, CDR2 SMNVEV (reference sequence). The junction had 11 bases not matched to a gene; V was cut back by 6 bases and J by 4 bases. CDR3 sequence (DNA): TGTGCCAGCAGGATTACAGACAGGGGGCGGGGAGAGACCCAGTACTTC. This codes for CASRITDRGRGETQYF.

This clone was recorded a few times. The chain uses TRBV3-1 (or the pseudogene TRBV3-2) and TRBJ1-1; 9 bases fit TRBD1. V was clipped by 5 bases and J by 5 bases; unmatched bases: 3. The germline V gene encodes CDR1 LGHDT and CDR2 YNNKEL (reference sequence). The CDR3 extends over 13 amino acids. The CDR3 region is CASSGTGRTEAFF. CDR3 sequence (DNA): TGTGCCAGCAGCGGGACAGGGAGGACTGAAGCTTTCTTT.

This clone appeared once. The chain uses TRBV19 and TRBJ1-6; D is uncertain. The germline gives CDR1 LNHDA, CDR2 SQIVND (reference sequence). V was cut by 5 bases and J by 7 bases, with 9 bases left in between. The CDR3 contains 13 residues. The CDR3 DNA sequence: TGTGCCAGTAGTGTTGAAGAGAATTCACCCCTCCACTTT. It translates to CASSVEENSPLHF.

J is TRBJ2-2 and V is TRBV10-3, with D unclear. From germline, CDR1 is ENHRY and CDR2 SYGVKD. CDR3 size: 14 residues. V was clipped by 6 bases and J by 0 bases, with 8 bases between them. CDR3 sequence reads: CAIRALSNTGELFF. CDR3 nucleotides: TGTGCCATCAGGGCATTGTCGAACACCGGGGAGCTGTTTTTT.

The chain recombines TRBV6-2 or TRBV6-3 with TRBJ1-6; no clear D gene. The CDR3 length is 18 residues. The V and J ends lost 2 bases and 0 bases respectively, with 14 bases between them. In germline, CDR1 is MNHEY, CDR2 SVGEGT. The CDR3, as DNA: TGTGCCAGCAGTTACCCGACGGGAAAAGCCTCCTATAATTCACCCCTCCACTTT. Translating gives CASSYPTGKASYNSPLHF.

The chain couples TRBV7-6 to TRBJ2-5; 8 positions agree with TRBD2. Germline V gene sequence: CDR1 SGHVS, CDR2 FNYEAQ. J gave up 4 bases and V 0 bases, and 4 bases lay outside the gene matches. The CDR3 runs 15 residues. CDR3 amino acids: CASSLAAGGGETQYF. The CDR3 nucleotides read TGTGCCAGCAGCTTAGCGGCGGGGGGCGGAGAGACCCAGTACTTC.

This clone was seen a handful of times. The chain employs TRBV5-1 and TRBJ2-3; no reliable D call. Germline-derived CDR1 and CDR2 are SGHRS and YFSETQ. V lost 4 bases, J lost 6 bases, and 9 bases lay in between. CDR3 length: 12 residues. Written as DNA, the CDR3 is TGCGCCAGCAGCCTGCACGGGGATACGCAGTATTTT. This translates into CASSLHGDTQYF. The full variable domain, with the rest looked up from reference TRBV5-1 and TRBJ2-3, is KAGVTQTPRYLIKTRGQQVTLSCSPISGHRSVSWYQQTPGQGLQFLFEYFSETQRNKGNFPGRFSGRQFSNSRSEMNVSTLELGDSALYLCASSLHGDTQYFGPGTRLTVL.

This chain links TRBV19 with TRBJ1-1, with 7 bases identical to TRBD1. Germline CDR1 is LNHDA and CDR2 is SQIVND (reference sequence). V was pared by 5 bases and J by 1 base, with 10 bases of the junction left unmatched. The CDR3 sequence is 16 residues long. The CDR3 sequence is CASSPTGMWGNTEAFF. The CDR3 nucleotides read TGTGCCAGTAGTCCGACAGGGATGTGGGGGAACACTGAAGCTTTCTTT. The full variable domain, its missing parts supplied by reference TRBV19 and TRBJ1-1, is DGGITQSPKYLFRKEGQNVTLSCEQNLNHDAMYWYRQDPGQGLRLIYYSQIVNDFQKGDIAEGYSVSREKKESFPLTVTSAQKNPTAFYLCASSPTGMWGNTEAFFGQGTRLTVV.